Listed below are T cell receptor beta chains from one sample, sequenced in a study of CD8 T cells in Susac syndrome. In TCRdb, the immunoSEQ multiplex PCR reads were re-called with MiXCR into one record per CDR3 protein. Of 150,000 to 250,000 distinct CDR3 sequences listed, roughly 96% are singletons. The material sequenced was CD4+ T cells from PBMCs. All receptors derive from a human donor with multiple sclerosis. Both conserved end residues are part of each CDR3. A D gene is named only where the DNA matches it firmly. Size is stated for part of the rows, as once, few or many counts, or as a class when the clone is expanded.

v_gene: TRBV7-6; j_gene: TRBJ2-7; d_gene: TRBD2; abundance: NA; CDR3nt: TGTGCCAGCAGCTTGGGACTAGCGGGGATCTACGAGCAGTACTTC; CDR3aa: CASSLGLAGIYEQYF
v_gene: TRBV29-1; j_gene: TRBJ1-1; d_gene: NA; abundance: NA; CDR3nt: TGCAGCGTTGAAGACGGCGTTCGGATGACTTTCTTT; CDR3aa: CSVEDGVRMTFF
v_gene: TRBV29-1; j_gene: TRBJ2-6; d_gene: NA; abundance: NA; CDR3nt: TGCAGCGTTGGGTACTCTGGGGCCAACGTCCTGACTTTC; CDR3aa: CSVGYSGANVLTF
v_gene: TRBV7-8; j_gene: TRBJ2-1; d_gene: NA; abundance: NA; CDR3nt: TGTGCCAGCAGCTTAGCCCGGCCCAATGAGCAGTTCTTC; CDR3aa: CASSLARPNEQFF
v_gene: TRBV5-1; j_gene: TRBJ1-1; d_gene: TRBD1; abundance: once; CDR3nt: TGCGCCAGCAGCTTCAAAGGGGGCAGGAACACTGAAGCTTTCTTT; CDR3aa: CASSFKGGRNTEAFF
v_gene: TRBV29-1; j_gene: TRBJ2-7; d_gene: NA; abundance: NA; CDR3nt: TGCAGCGTTGAAAGGGAGGCAGAGACCTACGAGCAGTACTTC; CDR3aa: CSVEREAETYEQYF
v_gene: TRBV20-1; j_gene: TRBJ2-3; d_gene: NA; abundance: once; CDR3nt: TGCAGTGCTAGAGACCTTACAGATACGCAGTATTTT; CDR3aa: CSARDLTDTQYF
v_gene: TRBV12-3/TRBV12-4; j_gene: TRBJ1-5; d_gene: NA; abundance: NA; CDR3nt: TGTGCCAGCAGTTGGGCGGCAGAAATTAGCAATCAGCCCCAGCATTTT; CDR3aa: CASSWAAEISNQPQHF
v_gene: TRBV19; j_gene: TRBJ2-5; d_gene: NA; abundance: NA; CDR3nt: TGTGCCAGTAGTATAGAGGGGAGTTGGGAGACCCAGTACTTC; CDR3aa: CASSIEGSWETQYF
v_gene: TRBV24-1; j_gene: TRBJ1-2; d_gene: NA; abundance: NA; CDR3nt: TGTGCCACCAGTGACTCGTCGGGCGGCTACACCTTC; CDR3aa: CATSDSSGGYTF
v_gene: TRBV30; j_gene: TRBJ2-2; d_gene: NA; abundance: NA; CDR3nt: TGTGCCTGTAGGGAACAGGGGAACACCGGGGAGCTGTTTTTT; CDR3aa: CACREQGNTGELFF
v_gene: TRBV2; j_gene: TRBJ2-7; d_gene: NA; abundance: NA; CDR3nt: TGTGCCAGCAGTGATGGGGACGGAGCCTACGAGCAGTACTTC; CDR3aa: CASSDGDGAYEQYF
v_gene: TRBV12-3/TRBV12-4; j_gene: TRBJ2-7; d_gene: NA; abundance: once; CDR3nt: TGTGCCAGCAGTTCCCAAATGGGGAGACGCCACGAGCAGTACTTC; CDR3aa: CASSSQMGRRHEQYF
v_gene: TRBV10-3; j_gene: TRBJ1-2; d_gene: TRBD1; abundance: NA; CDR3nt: TGTGCCATCAGTGAGTGGACAGGGATTGGCTACACCTTC; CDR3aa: CAISEWTGIGYTF
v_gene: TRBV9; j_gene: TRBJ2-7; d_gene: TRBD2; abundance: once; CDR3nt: TGTGCCAGCAGCTCGGCTAGCGGGGGGGCCATCGGTGAGCAGTACTTC; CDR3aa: CASSSASGGAIGEQYF
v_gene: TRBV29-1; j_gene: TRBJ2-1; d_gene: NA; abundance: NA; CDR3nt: TGCAGCGTTGACAGGGTTGCGCGTGAGCAGTTCTTC; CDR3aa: CSVDRVAREQFF
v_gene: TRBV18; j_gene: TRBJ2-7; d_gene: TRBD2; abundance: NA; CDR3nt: TGTGCCAGCTCCCAGACTAGCGGGGGATACGAGCAGTACTTC; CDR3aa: CASSQTSGGYEQYF
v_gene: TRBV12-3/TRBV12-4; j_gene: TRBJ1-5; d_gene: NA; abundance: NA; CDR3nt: TGTGCCAGCAGTTACTCTCAGGGGAATCAGCCCCAGCATTTT; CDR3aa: CASSYSQGNQPQHF
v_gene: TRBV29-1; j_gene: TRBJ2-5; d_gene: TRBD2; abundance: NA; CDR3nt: TGCAGCGTTGCGACTAGCGCCCAAGAGACCCAGTACTTC; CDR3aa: CSVATSAQETQYF
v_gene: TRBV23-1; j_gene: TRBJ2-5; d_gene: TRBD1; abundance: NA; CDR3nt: TGCGCCAGCAGTCAAACCAGACAGGGAATTGGAGAGACCCAGTACTTC; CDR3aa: CASSQTRQGIGETQYF
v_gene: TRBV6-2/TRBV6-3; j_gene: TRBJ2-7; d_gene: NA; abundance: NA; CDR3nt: TGTGCCAGCAGTTACAGGGACTACGAGCAGTACTTC; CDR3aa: CASSYRDYEQYF
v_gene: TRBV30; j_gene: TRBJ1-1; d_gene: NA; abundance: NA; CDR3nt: TGTGCCTGCACTTCTGGCCCGTGGGGGAACACTGAAGCTTTCTTT; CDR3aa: CACTSGPWGNTEAFF
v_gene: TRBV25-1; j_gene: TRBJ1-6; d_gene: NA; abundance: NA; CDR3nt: TGTGCCAGCAGTGAATTCGACAGCAGAAATCCACCCCTCCACTTT; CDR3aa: CASSEFDSRNPPLHF
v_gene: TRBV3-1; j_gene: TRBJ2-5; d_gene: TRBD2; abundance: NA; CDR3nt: TGTGCCAGCAGCCTTTTTAGCGGGACCTCGGGAGAGACCCAGTACTTC; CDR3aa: CASSLFSGTSGETQYF
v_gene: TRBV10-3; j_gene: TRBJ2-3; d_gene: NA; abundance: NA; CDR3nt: TGTGCCATCAGTGAGAGTGGGTCTCGGGATACGCAGTATTTT; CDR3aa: CAISESGSRDTQYF
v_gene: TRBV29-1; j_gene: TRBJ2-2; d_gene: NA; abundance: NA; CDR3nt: TGCAGCGTTGTGACCCAGGGACGGAACACCGGGGAGCTGTTTTTT; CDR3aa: CSVVTQGRNTGELFF
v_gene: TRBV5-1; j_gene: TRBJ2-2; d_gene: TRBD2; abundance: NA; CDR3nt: TGCGCCAGCAGCCTTCCCGCGGGAGGGGATACCGGGGAGCTGTTTTTT; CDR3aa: CASSLPAGGDTGELFF
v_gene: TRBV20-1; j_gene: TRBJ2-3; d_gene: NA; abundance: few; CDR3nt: TGCAGTGCTAGCACAGATACGCAGTATTTT; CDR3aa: CSASTDTQYF
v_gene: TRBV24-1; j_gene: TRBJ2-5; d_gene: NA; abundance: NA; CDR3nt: TGTGCCACCAGTGATTTCACGTACGAAGAGACCCAGTACTTC; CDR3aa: CATSDFTYEETQYF
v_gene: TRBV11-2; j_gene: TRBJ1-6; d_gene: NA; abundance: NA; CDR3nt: TGTGCCAGCAGCCTCCTGCAGGGAACGAATTCACCCCTCCACTTT; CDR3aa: CASSLLQGTNSPLHF